This T cell receptor beta chain was found in a study of OX40 agonist ivuxolimab in advanced cancers. On the study more broadly: Patients treated during dose escalation were battling hepatocellular carcinoma, melanoma, renal cell or head and neck cancer.

Produced via immunoSEQ multiplex PCR; TCRdb's table is partial and in-frame only. The sample lists 57,000 or so clones; 75% to 90% were seen once. On this clone: Its antigen is undetermined.

Findings of the study overall: Relative to CD4+ cells, CD8+ T cells on average had more expanded clones.

The origin of this receptor is an adult with an advanced solid tumor such as melanoma, head and neck, liver or kidney cancer. Source: CD4+ or CD8+ T cells sorted from blood, taken in a trial of the OX40 agonist ivuxolimab.

CDR3 sequence: CASSGQEGDTQYF. The CDR3 coding sequence is TGTGCCAGCAGCGGACAGGAGGGGGATACGCAGTATTTT. This chain links TRBV5-6 with TRBJ2-3; a weak D match, TRBD1 (7 bases). Trimming pared 4 bases from V and 6 bases from J, leaving 12 bases between. Germline CDR1 is SGHDT and CDR2 is YYEEEE. This CDR3 contains 13 residues. Drawing the rest from reference TRBV5-6 and TRBJ2-3, the complete variable domain is DAGVTQSPTHLIKTRGQQVTLRCSPKSGHDTVSWYQQALGQGPQFIFQYYEEEERQRGNFPDRFSGHQFPNYSSELNVNALLLGDSALYLCASSGQEGDTQYFGPGTRLTVL.